A single sample is the source of the 25 T cell receptor beta chains below, sequenced in a study of T cell responses to AZD1222 COVID-19 vaccine. The table came from immunoSEQ multiplex PCR; TCRdb's copy has only in-frame clones and leaves some out. The sample holds tens of thousands of clones, 80% to 90% seen once. The input for sequencing was peripheral blood, taken on day 0 of AZD1222 vaccination. These TCRs come from an adult in good health.

This sequence joins TRBV5-1 and TRBJ2-5; TRBD1 matches 8 bases. Per germline, CDR1 SGHRS and CDR2 YFSETQ. V trimming: 0 bases; J trimming: 5 bases; junction bases outside the gene matches: 6. The CDR3 spans 15 residues. CDR3 coding DNA: TGCGCCAGCAGCTTGGGACAGGGGCCTGATGAGACCCAGTACTTC. Protein product: CASSLGQGPDETQYF. Looking up the rest from reference TRBV5-1 and TRBJ2-5 gives the full variable domain: KAGVTQTPRYLIKTRGQQVTLSCSPISGHRSVSWYQQTPGQGLQFLFEYFSETQRNKGNFPGRFSGRQFSNSRSEMNVSTLELGDSALYLCASSLGQGPDETQYFGPGTRLLVL.

This clone was counted once. The chain uses TRBV18 and TRBJ1-5; 8 bases are a match to TRBD1. V gave up 2 bases and J gave up 6 bases; unmatched junction bases: 12. CDR1 is KGHSH and CDR2 is LQKENI in the germline V gene. This CDR3 has 17 residues. CDR3 loop: CASSPGGGAGGFQPQHF. The CDR3 nucleotides read TGTGCCAGCTCACCAGGTGGAGGTGCAGGGGGCTTTCAGCCCCAGCATTTT.

The sample holds a few counts of this clone. The chain joins TRBV3-1 (or the pseudogene TRBV3-2) to TRBJ2-2, with 7 bases that match TRBD2. The V segment lost 0 bases and the J segment 2 bases; nucleotides outside the gene matches: 12. The CDR3 totals 19 residues. Germline CDR1 is LGHDT and CDR2 is YNNKEL (reference sequence). In nucleotides, the CDR3 is TGTGCCAGCAGCCAAGATTGGGAGGGAGGGGAGGCCAACACCGGGGAGCTGTTTTTT. As protein: CASSQDWEGGEANTGELFF.

The chain recombines TRBV7-2 with TRBJ1-6; TRBD1 matches 8 bases. CDR3 size: 14 residues. J was trimmed by 10 bases and V by 4 bases; bases with no gene match: 6. Per the germline V gene, CDR1 is SGHTA and CDR2 is FQGNSA. CDR3 sequence: CASSYGQGHSPLHF. The CDR3 DNA follows: TGTGCCAGCAGCTACGGACAGGGCCACTCACCCCTCCACTTT.

This chain joins TRBV6-6 and TRBJ2-1; 10 bases are a match to TRBD2. This CDR3 has 13 residues. V was pared by 7 bases and J by 6 bases, with 3 bases of the junction left unmatched. Per germline, CDR1 MNHNY and CDR2 SVGAGI (reference sequence). The DNA of the CDR3 is TGTGCCAGCACTAGCGGGAGTTTCAATGAGCAGTTCTTC. This sequence encodes CASTSGSFNEQFF.

The chain employs TRBV4-3 and TRBJ2-3, with TRBD1 identical over 11 bases. The V gene's germline CDR1 is LGHNA and CDR2 YSLEER. V was pared by 4 bases and J by 6 bases, with 9 bases of the junction left unmatched. The CDR3 totals 16 residues. The CDR3 coding sequence is TGCGCCAGCAGCCCCGGGACAGGGGGTACCGGGGATACGCAGTATTTT. It translates to CASSPGTGGTGDTQYF.

The chain joins TRBV12-3 or TRBV12-4 to TRBJ2-7; possibly TRBD1 for D (5 bases). V was shortened by 5 bases and J by 2 bases, with 10 bases between the two germline ends. This CDR3 has 13 residues. The chain's CDR3 is CASSTTGTYEQYF. The CDR3 DNA follows: TGTGCCAGCAGTACAACAGGAACCTACGAGCAGTACTTC.

The gene calls are TRBV7-8 and TRBJ2-7; 7 bases are shared with TRBD2. Germline lookup yields CDR1 SGHVS and CDR2 FQNEAQ. The CDR3 runs 15 residues. V lost 4 bases to trimming and J lost 3 bases; unmatched junction nucleotides: 9. The DNA of the CDR3 is TGTGCCAGCAGCTCCTTTCCGGGACTACACTACGAGCAGTACGTC. This encodes CASSSFPGLHYEQYV.

The chain uses TRBV6-5 and TRBJ1-5; D not certain. Germline V gene data show CDR1 as MNHEY and CDR2 as SVGAGI. CDR3 length: 13 amino acids. V dropped 8 bases and J dropped 1 base, with 9 bases sitting between them. The CDR3, as DNA: TGTGCCAGCTGGACGGAAAGCAATCAGCCCCAGCATTTT. Translating gives CASWTESNQPQHF.

This chain links TRBV28 with TRBJ1-6; D is unresolved. Trimming pared 6 bases from V and 7 bases from J, leaving 7 bases between. Germline values: CDR1 MDHEN, CDR2 SYDVKM. The CDR3 runs to 12 residues. This CDR3 reads CASRVLNSPLHF. Here the CDR3 DNA reads TGTGCCAGCAGGGTCTTAAATTCACCCCTCCACTTT.

The V call is TRBV3-1 (or the pseudogene TRBV3-2), the J call TRBJ2-7; D is unclear. CDR1 is LGHDT, CDR2 YNNKEL, per germline (reference sequence). V dropped 3 bases and J dropped 7 bases, with 10 bases sitting between them. The CDR3 is made up of 12 amino acids. The DNA of the CDR3 is TGTGCCAGCAGCCAGTCCAAGTGGGAGCAGTACTTC. This codes for CASSQSKWEQYF.

The chain links TRBV19 to TRBJ1-1; TRBD1 matches 7 bases. After removal of 0 bases from V and 3 bases from J, the junction contained 1 base not matched to a gene. The germline V gene has CDR1 LNHDA and CDR2 SQIVND (reference sequence). The CDR3 extends over 14 amino acids. CDR3 DNA sequence: TGTGCCAGTAGTATAGATAGGGGGCACACTGAAGCTTTCTTT. Protein sequence: CASSIDRGHTEAFF.

V is TRBV27 and J is TRBJ2-1; D is perhaps TRBD2 (7 bases). The CDR3 totals 15 residues. In germline, CDR1 is MNHEY, CDR2 SMNVEV (reference sequence). The V and J ends lost 2 bases and 7 bases respectively, with 15 bases between them. The CDR3 spells CASSLRGAHINEQFF. CDR3 DNA: TGTGCCAGCAGTTTACGGGGGGCGCATATAAATGAGCAGTTCTTC.

The count of this clone is one. The chain joins TRBV30 to TRBJ1-5, with 7 bases matching TRBD1. This CDR3 is built from 15 residues. The germline V gene has CDR1 GTSNPN and CDR2 SVGIG (reference sequence). Trimming at V came to 1 base and at J to 2 bases, leaving 5 bases not matched to a gene. CDR3: CAWSERGTGNQPQHF. The CDR3 DNA follows: TGTGCCTGGAGTGAGAGAGGGACAGGCAATCAGCCCCAGCATTTT.

Only a few counts were recorded for this clone. The chain carries TRBV4-3 and TRBJ1-2; D not certain. CDR1 and CDR2 (germline): LGHNA, YSLEER. The germline V and J ends were trimmed by 0 bases and 7 bases, with 9 bases remaining between them. The CDR3 contains 13 residues. CDR3 loop: CASSQEGGFGYTF. The CDR3 nucleotides are TGCGCCAGCAGCCAAGAGGGCGGATTTGGCTACACCTTC.

This chain connects TRBV10-3 to TRBJ2-2, with 9 nucleotides matching TRBD2. Germline V gives CDR1 ENHRY, CDR2 SYGVKD. The CDR3 spans 15 residues. V shed 6 bases and J 3 bases; nucleotides not matched to a gene: 5. The CDR3 loop reads CAISGTSSYTGELFF. The DNA of the CDR3 is TGTGCCATCAGCGGGACTAGCTCGTACACCGGGGAGCTGTTTTTT.

This clone has only a few counts. V usage is TRBV20-1 and J usage is TRBJ2-7; no reliable D call. V was pared by 3 bases and J by 0 bases, with 12 bases between. Germline assignment: CDR1 DFQATT and CDR2 SNEGSKA (reference sequence). CDR3 length equals 14 residues. The CDR3 sequence is CSASWAKSSYEQYF. In nucleotides, the CDR3 is TGCAGTGCTAGTTGGGCGAAGAGCTCCTACGAGCAGTACTTC.

The V gene is TRBV18, the J gene TRBJ1-4; weak D call: TRBD1 (5 bases). V lost 3 bases, J lost 8 bases, and 10 bases lay in between. Germline CDR1 and CDR2: KGHSH and LQKENI. This CDR3 has 13 amino acids. This chain's CDR3 is CASSPRGNEKLFF. As DNA, the CDR3 is TGTGCCAGCTCACCTAGGGGTAACGAAAAACTGTTTTTT. Full variable domain (outside the CDR3, taken from reference TRBV18 and TRBJ1-4): NAGVMQNPRHLVRRRGQEARLRCSPMKGHSHVYWYRQLPEEGLKFMVYLQKENIIDESGMPKERFSAEFPKEGPSILRIQQVVRGDSAAYFCASSPRGNEKLFFGSGTQLSVL.

The gene calls are TRBV19 and TRBJ1-1; possibly TRBD1 for D (6 bases). The V end lost 5 bases, the J end lost 2 bases, and 15 bases lay between the germline ends. This CDR3 is built from 15 residues. Looked up from germline, CDR1 is LNHDA and CDR2 is SQIVND (reference sequence). CDR3 in amino acids: CASSSLDSSNTEAFF. CDR3 nucleotide sequence: TGTGCCAGTAGTTCCTTGGACAGCTCTAACACTGAAGCTTTCTTT.

The chain couples TRBV19 to TRBJ1-6; D gene unclear. The germline V gene has CDR1 LNHDA and CDR2 SQIVND (reference sequence). V was shortened by 4 bases and J by 4 bases, with 14 bases between the two germline ends. The CDR3 is 16 amino acids. As DNA, the CDR3 is TGTGCCAGTAGTACCCTACTGAACAGATATAATTCACCCCTCCACTTT. It is translated as CASSTLLNRYNSPLHF.

The chain recombines TRBV7-7 with TRBJ2-1; no definite D call. Trimming cost V 3 bases and J 5 bases, with 11 bases left between them. Germline V gene sequence: CDR1 SSHAT, CDR2 FNYEAQ (reference sequence). The CDR3 spans 14 residues. In nucleotides, the CDR3 is TGTGCCAGCAGCTTGACAAGCAGCCACAATGAGCAGTTCTTC. As protein: CASSLTSSHNEQFF. Together with reference TRBV7-7 and TRBJ2-1, the CDR3 gives the full variable domain: GAGVSQSPRYKVTKRGQDVTLRCDPISSHATLYWYQQALGQGPEFLTYFNYEAQPDKSGLPSDRFSAERPEGSISTLTIQRTEQRDSAMYRCASSLTSSHNEQFFGPGTRLTVL.

V is TRBV7-8 and J is TRBJ2-1; D call uncertain. Between the trimmed V and J ends, which lost 3 bases and 12 bases, there was a span of 18 bases. The CDR3 sequence is 14 residues long. CDR1 is SGHVS, CDR2 FQNEAQ, per germline. The CDR3, as DNA: TGTGCCAGCAGCTTTGGCCTCTTGGGCTCAAGGCAGTTCTTC. Its translation: CASSFGLLGSRQFF.

As to this clone: An end of the junction differs from the germline gene, which may be a read error. This chain links TRBV28 with TRBJ1-5; D unclear. The CDR3 has 12 residues. From germline, CDR1 is MDHEN and CDR2 SYDVKM. CDR3 in amino acids: CASSLSSQPQHF. The DNA for the CDR3 is TGTGCCAGCAGTTTAAGCAGTCAGCCCCAGCATTTT.

The genes are TRBV24-1 and TRBJ1-2, with D unclear. The germline gives CDR1 KGHDR, CDR2 SFDVKD. This CDR3 has 13 residues. V was trimmed by 4 bases and J by 6 bases, leaving 11 bases between them. The CDR3 protein is CATSDLPSHGYTF. CDR3 sequence (DNA): TGTGCCACCAGTGACCTACCATCTCATGGCTACACCTTC.

This clone was detected a few times. The rearrangement uses TRBV27 and TRBJ1-2; D call uncertain. Germline V CDR1 and CDR2: MNHEY, SMNVEV (reference sequence). V dropped 2 bases and J dropped 6 bases, with 10 bases sitting between them. The CDR3 spans 13 residues. The CDR3 DNA sequence: TGTGCCAGCAGTTTAGTCGGCACCCATGGCTACACCTTC. Translating gives CASSLVGTHGYTF.